Sequencing of this T cell receptor (beta chain) was carried out in a study of technical replicates of blood from several donors (dated by TCRdb to about 2017). The library was built by means of the immunoSEQ multiplex PCR assay. As stored in TCRdb, this immuneACCESS dataset retains in-frame rearrangements with V and J assigned. A fraction of the clones does not appear; measured against another copy, unresolved V genes explain less than half of the discrepancy, and the remainder lacks a known reason. This sample holds approximately 87,000 clones; 85% to 95% were observed only once. The biggest ten clones account for around 0.3% of the sample. About this clone: The antigen it binds to is not known. The record has no base qualities; no much larger clone is one base away.

Including cysteine and phenylalanine, the CDR3 has 14 amino acids. Only the CDR3 portion is preserved as DNA: 42 bases, with reading frame beginning at the first base. At the junction V is shortened by 3 bases and J by 3 bases; bases outside the gene matches: 5. The germline V gene sets CDR1 to SQVTM and CDR2 to ANQGSEA. Source material: T cells isolated from PBMCs. This chain joins TRBV29-1 to TRBJ1-2, with 9 middle bases fitting TRBD1. This sequence was found in a human donor in good health. The nucleotide sequence reads TGCAGCGTTGACGGACAGGGGCTCCACTATGGCTACACCTTC. Its coded protein is CSVDGQGLHYGYTF.